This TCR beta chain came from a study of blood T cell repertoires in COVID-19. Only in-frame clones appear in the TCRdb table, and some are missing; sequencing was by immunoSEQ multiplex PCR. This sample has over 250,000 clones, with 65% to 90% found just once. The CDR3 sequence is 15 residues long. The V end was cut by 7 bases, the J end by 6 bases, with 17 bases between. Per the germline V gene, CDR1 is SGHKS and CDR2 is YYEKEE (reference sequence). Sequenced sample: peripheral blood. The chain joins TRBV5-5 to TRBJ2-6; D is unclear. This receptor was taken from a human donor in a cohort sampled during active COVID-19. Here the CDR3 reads CASRLSPSSANVLTF. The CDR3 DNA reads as TGTGCCAGCCGACTGTCCCCCTCGTCGGCCAACGTCCTGACTTTC.